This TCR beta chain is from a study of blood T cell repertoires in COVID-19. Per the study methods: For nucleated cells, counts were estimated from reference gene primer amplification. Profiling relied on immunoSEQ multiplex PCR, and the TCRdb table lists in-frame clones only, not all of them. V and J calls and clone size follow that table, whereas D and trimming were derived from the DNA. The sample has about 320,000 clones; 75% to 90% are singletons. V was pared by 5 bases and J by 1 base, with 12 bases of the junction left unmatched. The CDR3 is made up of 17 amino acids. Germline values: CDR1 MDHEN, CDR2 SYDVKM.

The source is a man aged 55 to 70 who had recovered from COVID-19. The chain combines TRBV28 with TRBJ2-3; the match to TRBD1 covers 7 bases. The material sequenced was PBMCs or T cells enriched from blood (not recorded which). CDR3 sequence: CASSPLQAGGRTDTQYF. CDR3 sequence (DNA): TGTGCCAGCAGTCCTCTCCAGGCAGGGGGTCGCACAGATACGCAGTATTTT.